The clone carrying this T cell receptor beta chain was found a few times. The sample comes from a study of blood T cell repertoires in COVID-19. Study-level background: Samples came from the United States, Italy and Spain, spanning acute and convalescent COVID-19. Sources were T cells, B-cell-depleted T cells, or PBMCs; the material itself was cDNA or gDNA.

Per the original data handling: Amplification of reference gene primers provided the estimated nucleated cell counts. Only in-frame clones appear in the TCRdb table, and some are missing; sequencing was by immunoSEQ multiplex PCR. The V and J calls and clone size were taken over from that table, and D and trimming were inferred from the DNA. In the table there are fewer than 200,000 clones, about 80% of which are singletons. The sequence came from a woman in her 70s with acute or convalescent COVID-19. Material for sequencing was peripheral blood.

CDR3 DNA: TGTGCCAGCAGTTTACAGGGGGAAAAACAGCCCCAGCATTTT. It yields the protein CASSLQGEKQPQHF. This rearrangement joins TRBV28 to TRBJ1-5; TRBD1 matches at 7 bases. V was pared by 2 bases and J by 7 bases, with 5 bases of the junction left unmatched. The germline gives CDR1 MDHEN, CDR2 SYDVKM. The CDR3 consists of 14 residues.